This T cell receptor beta chain appears in the sequencing data of a study of cytotoxic CD8 clonotypes in ibrutinib-treated CLL. Study as a whole: IGHV unmutated 17 to 18; relapsed/refractory 11; treatment-naive about 14.

Only in-frame clones appear in the TCRdb table, and some are missing; sequencing was by immunoSEQ multiplex PCR. The sample carries under 150,000 clones, around 84% recorded once. The junction had 7 bases not matched to a gene; V was cut back by 10 bases and J by 2 bases. The CDR3 is 14 amino acids. The germline V gene encodes CDR1 MNHEY and CDR2 SMNVEV (reference sequence). The material sequenced was PBMCs, taken after 36 months of ibrutinib treatment. V is TRBV27 and J is TRBJ2-1, with 8 bases matching TRBD2. This clonotype was obtained from a human donor with chronic lymphocytic leukemia. Here the CDR3 DNA reads TGTGCCACCCTGGGGACTAGACCCTACAATGAGCAGTTCTTC. Translation: CATLGTRPYNEQFF.